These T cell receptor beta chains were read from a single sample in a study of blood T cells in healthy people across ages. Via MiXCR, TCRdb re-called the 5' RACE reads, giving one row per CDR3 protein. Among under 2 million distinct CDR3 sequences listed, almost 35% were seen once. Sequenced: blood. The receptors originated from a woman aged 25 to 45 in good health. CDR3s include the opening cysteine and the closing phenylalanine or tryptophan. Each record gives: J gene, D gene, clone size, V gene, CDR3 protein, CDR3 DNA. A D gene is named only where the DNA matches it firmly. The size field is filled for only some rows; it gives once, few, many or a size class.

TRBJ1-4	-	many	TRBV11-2	CASSLGGGGREKLFF	TGTGCCAGCAGCTTAGGAGGAGGCGGGAGGGAAAAACTGTTTTTT
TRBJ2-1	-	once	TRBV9	CASGMGYNEQFF	TGTGCCAGCGGGATGGGATACAATGAGCAGTTCTTC
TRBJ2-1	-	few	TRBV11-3	CASSLSSGNEQFF	TGTGCCAGCAGCTTAAGTAGCGGCAATGAGCAGTTCTTC
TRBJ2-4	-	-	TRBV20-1	CSARGQQKAKNIQYF	TGCAGTGCTAGGGGTCAGCAAAAAGCCAAAAACATTCAGTACTTC
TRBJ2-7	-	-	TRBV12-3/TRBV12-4	CASSPHRGMGDEQYF	TGTGCCAGCAGTCCACACCGGGGAATGGGCGACGAGCAGTACTTC
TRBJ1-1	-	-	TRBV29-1	CSVILNTEAFF	TGCAGCGTTATCCTGAACACTGAAGCTTTCTTT
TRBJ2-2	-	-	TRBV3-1	CASSWTIITGELFF	TGTGCCAGCAGCTGGACTATTATAACCGGGGAGCTGTTTTTT
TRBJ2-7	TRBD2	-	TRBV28	CASSNFSSGVYEQYF	TGTGCCAGCAGTAATTTTTCTAGCGGAGTCTACGAGCAGTACTTC
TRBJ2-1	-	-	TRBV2	CASSDGGRGNEQFF	TGTGCCAGCAGTGATGGAGGGCGTGGGAATGAGCAGTTCTTC
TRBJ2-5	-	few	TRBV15	CATSRDRGSAGQETQYF	TGTGCCACCAGCAGAGATCGAGGTTCAGCCGGGCAAGAGACCCAGTACTTC
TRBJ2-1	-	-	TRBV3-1	CASTSGTKTYEQFF	TGTGCCAGCACCTCCGGGACCAAAACCTACGAGCAGTTCTTC
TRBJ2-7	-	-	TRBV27	CATRVAAPYEQYF	TGTGCCACGAGGGTAGCGGCTCCCTACGAGCAGTACTTC
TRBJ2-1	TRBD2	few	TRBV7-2	CASSHWPAGAFEQFF	TGTGCCAGCAGCCACTGGCCAGCGGGAGCGTTCGAGCAGTTCTTC
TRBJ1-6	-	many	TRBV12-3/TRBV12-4	CASSLAVGDYSPLHF	TGTGCCAGCAGTTTAGCGGTGGGGGACTATTCACCCCTCCACTTT
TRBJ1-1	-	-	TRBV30	CAWSFVGRGLNTEAFF	TGTGCCTGGAGTTTTGTGGGGCGGGGGCTGAACACTGAAGCTTTCTTT
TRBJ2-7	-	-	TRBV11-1	CASSRGTSTLREQYF	TGTGCCAGCAGCAGAGGGACTTCCACGCTACGCGAGCAGTACTTC
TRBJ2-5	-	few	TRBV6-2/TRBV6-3	CATKRETQYF	TGTGCCACCAAGAGAGAGACCCAGTACTTC
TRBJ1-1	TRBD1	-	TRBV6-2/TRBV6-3	CASSKPGTGYTEAFF	TGTGCCAGCAGTAAGCCCGGGACAGGGTACACTGAAGCTTTCTTT
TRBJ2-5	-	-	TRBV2	CASRGSAGSGTQYF	TGTGCCAGCAGGGGCTCGGCGGGATCAGGGACCCAGTACTTC
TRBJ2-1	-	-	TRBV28	CASSSYTGVSHNEQFF	TGTGCCAGCAGTTCCTATACGGGGGTTAGTCACAATGAGCAGTTCTTC
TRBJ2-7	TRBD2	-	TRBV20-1	CSAPIVPGLAGSSYNEQYF	TGCAGTGCTCCGATCGTCCCGGGACTAGCGGGTAGCTCCTACAATGAGCAGTACTTC
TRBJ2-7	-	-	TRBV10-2	CASSDYIYEQYF	TGCGCCAGCAGTGACTACATATACGAGCAGTACTTC
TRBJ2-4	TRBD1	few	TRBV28	CASSRQGSRNIQYF	TGTGCCAGCAGTCGACAGGGTTCAAGAAACATTCAGTACTTC
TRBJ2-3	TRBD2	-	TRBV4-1	CASSQEGLAGGPDTQYF	TGCGCCAGCAGCCAAGAAGGTCTAGCGGGAGGACCAGATACGCAGTATTTT
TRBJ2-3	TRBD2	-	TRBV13	CASSPRLVGGSGQYF	TGTGCCAGCAGTCCAAGACTAGTGGGCGGGAGTGGGCAGTATTTT
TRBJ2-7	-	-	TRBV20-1	CSARRGLSYEQYF	TGCAGTGCTAGACGTGGACTCTCCTACGAGCAGTACTTC
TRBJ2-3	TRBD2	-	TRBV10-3	CAISEAGTSADTQYF	TGTGCCATCAGTGAGGCCGGGACTAGCGCAGATACGCAGTATTTT
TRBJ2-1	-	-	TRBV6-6	CASSTFFRGAGNEQFF	TGTGCCAGCAGTACATTCTTCAGGGGGGCAGGTAATGAGCAGTTCTTC
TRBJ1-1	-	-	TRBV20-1	CSASPDTNTEAFF	TGCAGTGCTAGCCCCGACACGAACACTGAAGCTTTCTTT
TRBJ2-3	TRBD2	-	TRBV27	CASGLAGTSTDTQYF	TGTGCCAGCGGACTAGCGGGGACTAGCACAGATACGCAGTATTTT
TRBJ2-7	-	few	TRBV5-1	CASSIDRDSYEQYF	TGCGCCAGCAGCATAGACAGAGACTCCTACGAGCAGTACTTC
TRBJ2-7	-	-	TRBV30	CAWSVFWTYEQYF	TGTGCCTGGAGTGTGTTCTGGACCTACGAGCAGTACTTC
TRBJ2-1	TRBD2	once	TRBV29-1	CSVVLGTSGNNEQFF	TGCAGCGTTGTCCTAGGGACTAGCGGAAACAATGAGCAGTTCTTC
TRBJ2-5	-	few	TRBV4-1	CASSRGVGETQYF	TGCGCCAGCAGCCGCGGGGTGGGAGAGACCCAGTACTTC
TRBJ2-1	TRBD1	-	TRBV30	CAWSRGQGLSGGNEQFF	TGTGCCTGGAGTCGGGGACAGGGGCTCAGTGGGGGCAATGAGCAGTTCTTC
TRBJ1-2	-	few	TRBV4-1	CASSQDRAWGYTF	TGCGCCAGCAGCCAAGATCGGGCTTGGGGCTACACCTTC
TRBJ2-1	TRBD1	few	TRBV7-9	CASSLGPGTGGTYNEQFF	TGTGCCAGCAGCTTAGGCCCCGGGACAGGGGGCACCTACAATGAGCAGTTCTTC
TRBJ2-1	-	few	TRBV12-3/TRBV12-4	CASSWTETYNEQFF	TGTGCCAGCAGTTGGACAGAGACTTACAATGAGCAGTTCTTC
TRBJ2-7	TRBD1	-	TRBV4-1	CASSQDVRAGGDGGQYF	TGCGCCAGCAGCCAAGATGTCAGGGCAGGGGGAGACGGCGGACAGTACTTC
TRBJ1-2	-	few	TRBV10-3	CAIRNNKQGQWYGYTF	TGTGCCATCAGAAACAACAAACAGGGACAATGGTATGGCTACACCTTC
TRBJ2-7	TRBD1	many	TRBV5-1	CASSPRATGDEQYF	TGCGCCAGCAGCCCCCGAGCGACAGGGGACGAGCAGTACTTC
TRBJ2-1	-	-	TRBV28	CASSLAGLGSNEQFF	TGTGCCAGCAGTTTAGCAGGGTTGGGGAGCAATGAGCAGTTCTTC
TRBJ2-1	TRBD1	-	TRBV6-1	CASSIGTGGGNEQFF	TGTGCCAGCTCTATCGGGACAGGGGGCGGCAATGAGCAGTTCTTC
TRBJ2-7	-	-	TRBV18	CASSPRSQYEQYF	TGTGCCAGCTCACCCCGTAGTCAATACGAGCAGTACTTC
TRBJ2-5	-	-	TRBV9	CASSVAPEEIGWEQYF	TGTGCCAGCAGCGTAGCTCCAGAGGAGATTGGGTGGGAGCAGTACTTC
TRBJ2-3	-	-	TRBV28	CASSSSAGLAGTQYF	TGTGCCAGCAGTTCATCTGCGGGTCTAGCCGGAACGCAGTATTTT
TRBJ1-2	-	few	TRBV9	CASSVVGGPYGYTF	TGTGCCAGCAGCGTAGTGGGGGGACCCTATGGCTACACCTTC
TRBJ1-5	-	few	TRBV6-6	CASRGTLNQPQHF	TGTGCCAGCAGAGGGACACTGAATCAGCCCCAGCATTTT
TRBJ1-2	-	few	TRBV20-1	CSARDPGQPKTNNYGYTF	TGCAGTGCTAGAGATCCGGGCCAACCGAAAACTAATAACTATGGCTACACCTTC
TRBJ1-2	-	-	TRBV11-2	CASSSLTGDYGYTF	TGTGCCAGCAGCTCCCTAACGGGAGACTATGGCTACACCTTC
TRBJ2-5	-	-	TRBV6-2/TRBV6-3	CAGSFVWGLNQETQYF	TGTGCCGGCAGTTTTGTATGGGGACTCAACCAAGAGACCCAGTACTTC
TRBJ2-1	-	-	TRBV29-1	CSVDSSYHHEQFF	TGCAGCGTTGACTCTAGCTACCATCATGAGCAGTTCTTC
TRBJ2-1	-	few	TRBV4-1	CASRQGFGGSESSYIEQFF	TGCGCCAGCAGGCAAGGCTTTGGCGGCTCGGAAAGCTCCTACATTGAGCAGTTCTTC
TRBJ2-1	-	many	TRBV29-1	CSVEWDSNEQFF	TGCAGCGTTGAATGGGACTCCAATGAGCAGTTCTTC
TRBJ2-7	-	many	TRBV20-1	CRVPPYEQYF	TGCAGGGTACCCCCTTACGAGCAGTACTTC
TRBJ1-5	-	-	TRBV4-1	CASSPYRAQPQHF	TGCGCCAGCAGCCCCTACAGGGCTCAGCCCCAGCATTTT
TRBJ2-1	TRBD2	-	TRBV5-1	CASSLGRGRTTYNEQFF	TGCGCCAGCAGCTTAGGGAGGGGACGAACTACCTACAATGAGCAGTTCTTC
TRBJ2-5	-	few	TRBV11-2	CASSPGTKPQETQYF	TGTGCCAGCAGCCCCGGGACAAAACCCCAAGAGACCCAGTACTTC